This T cell receptor (beta chain) was observed in a study of vaccination effects on CD4 cells after COVID-19. Broader study findings: No early post-infection timepoints were available in the study, which also included few convalescent patients. At late timepoints after vaccination, vaccine- and infection-induced clones shrank markedly.

This clone was recorded a few times. Its specificity is not known. Expansion with viral peptide pools was applied to antigen-specific CD4+ T cells by the ViraFEST assay prior to sequencing. At the end of roughly 9 days of culture, CD4+ T cells were isolated. The vaccine recipients had no prior SARS-CoV-2 infection, with negative nucleocapsid antibodies. Every well got a few million PBMC, which were grown with about 10 IU/ml IL-2 and 10 ug/ml peptides. Between the trimmed V and J ends, which lost 4 bases and 4 bases, there was a span of 14 bases. This CDR3 contains 14 residues. The germline V gene has CDR1 SGHNT and CDR2 YYREEE (reference sequence). The table came from immunoSEQ multiplex PCR; TCRdb's copy has only in-frame clones and leaves some out. This sample has around 71,000 clones, with 65% to 85% found just once.

The source material was CD4+ T cells from PBMCs cultured with HCoV-OC43 spike peptides, sampled before COVID-19 vaccination. The subset denotes: HCoV-OC43 spike overlapping peptide pool stimulation. The receptor was derived from a human donor who received a COVID-19 vaccine. The chain has TRBV5-4 and TRBJ1-2, with no clear D. DNA for the CDR3: TGTGCCAGCAGCGATAAGCGCGGGGTCTATGGCTACACCTTC. Its translation: CASSDKRGVYGYTF.